This T cell receptor beta chain was observed in a study of technical replicates of blood from a handful of donors. Repertoires were generated with immunoSEQ multiplex PCR, while TCRdb's copy carries only in-frame clones and drops some. The data hold approximately 75,000 clones, with nearly 98% observed a single time. Between the trimmed V and J ends, which lost 2 bases and 1 base, there was a span of 6 bases. This CDR3 has 14 amino acids. Germline V gives CDR1 SGHRS, CDR2 YFSETQ. The chain employs TRBV5-1 and TRBJ2-2, with D possibly matching TRBD1 (5 bases). The sequence was obtained from a human donor in good health. Sequenced input: T cells isolated from PBMCs. The CDR3 bases are TGCGCCAGCAGCTTTACAGGGAACACCGGGGAGCTGTTTTTT. Its translation: CASSFTGNTGELFF.